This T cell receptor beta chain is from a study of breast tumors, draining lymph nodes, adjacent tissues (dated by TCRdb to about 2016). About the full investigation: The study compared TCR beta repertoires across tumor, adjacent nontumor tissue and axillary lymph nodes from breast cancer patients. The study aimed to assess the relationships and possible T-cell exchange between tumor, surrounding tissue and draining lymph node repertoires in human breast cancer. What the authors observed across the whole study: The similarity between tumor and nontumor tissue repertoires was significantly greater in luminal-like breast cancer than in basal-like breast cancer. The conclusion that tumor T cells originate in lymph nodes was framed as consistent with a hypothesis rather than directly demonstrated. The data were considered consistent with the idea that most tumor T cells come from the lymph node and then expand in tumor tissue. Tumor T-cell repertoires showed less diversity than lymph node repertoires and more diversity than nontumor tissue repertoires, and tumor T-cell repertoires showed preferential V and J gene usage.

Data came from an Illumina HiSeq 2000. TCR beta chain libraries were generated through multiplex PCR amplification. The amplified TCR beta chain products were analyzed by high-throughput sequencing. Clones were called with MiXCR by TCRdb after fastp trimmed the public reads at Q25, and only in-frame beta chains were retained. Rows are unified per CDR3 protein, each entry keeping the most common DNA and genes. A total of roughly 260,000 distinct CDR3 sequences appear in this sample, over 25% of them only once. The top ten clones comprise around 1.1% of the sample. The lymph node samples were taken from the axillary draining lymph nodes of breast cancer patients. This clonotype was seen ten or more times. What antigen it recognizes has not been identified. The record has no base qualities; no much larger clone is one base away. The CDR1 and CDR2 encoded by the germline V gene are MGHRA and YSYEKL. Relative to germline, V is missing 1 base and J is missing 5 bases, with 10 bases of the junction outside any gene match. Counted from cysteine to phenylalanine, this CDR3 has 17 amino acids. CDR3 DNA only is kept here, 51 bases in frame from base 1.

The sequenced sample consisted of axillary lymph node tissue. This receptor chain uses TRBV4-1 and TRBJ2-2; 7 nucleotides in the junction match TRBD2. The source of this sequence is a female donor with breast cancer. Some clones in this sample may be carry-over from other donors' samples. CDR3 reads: CASSQGVGGSSTGELFF. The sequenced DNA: TGCGCCAGCAGCCAAGGGGTTGGCGGGAGTTCGACCGGGGAGCTGTTTTTT.